The 28 T cell receptor beta chains below were found in one sample sequenced in a study of T cell changes during pregnancy in multiple sclerosis. Some clones are missing from TCRdb's copy, which holds only in-frame ones; the method was immunoSEQ multiplex PCR. The table includes 70,000 to 95,000 clones, approximately 90% detected once. The sequencing used peripheral blood, collected in the second trimester of pregnancy. These receptors originate from a female donor in good health, enrolled as a control in a pregnancy study.

The chain has TRBV7-2 and TRBJ1-2, with D possibly TRBD1 on 5 matching bases. Trimming removed 1 base at V and 8 bases at J, with 11 bases between. CDR1 and CDR2 (germline): SGHTA, FQGNSA. The CDR3 is made up of 13 amino acids. As DNA, the CDR3 is TGTGCCAGCAGCTTAGGGCAGGGAACAGGCTACACCTTC. Amino acid sequence: CASSLGQGTGYTF.

The chain recombines TRBV5-8 with TRBJ2-5; TRBD2 matches 10 bases. Trimming took 0 bases from V and 4 from J; bases not matched to a gene: 6. The V gene's germline CDR1 is SGHTS and CDR2 YDEGEE. CDR3 length equals 16 residues. The CDR3 nucleotides read TGTGCCAGCAGCTTGGGTAGCGGGGGGCTTGGAGAGACCCAGTACTTC. Translation: CASSLGSGGLGETQYF.

This clone was seen just once. The J gene is TRBJ1-1, the V gene TRBV5-5; unclear D gene. V was shortened by 2 bases and J by 7 bases, with 12 bases between the two germline ends. The germline gives CDR1 SGHKS, CDR2 YYEKEE (reference sequence). There are 13 residues in the CDR3. The CDR3 nucleotides read TGTGCCAGCAGCTTTATTAGTGGAGGTGAAGCTTTCTTT. This translates into CASSFISGGEAFF.

The rearrangement links TRBV7-8 to TRBJ2-3; 9 bases align to TRBD1. The CDR3 has 17 residues. V lost 5 bases, J lost 6 bases, and 15 bases stayed unmatched. The germline gives CDR1 SGHVS, CDR2 FQNEAQ. This CDR3 is CASSLLLGQGGLDTQYF. CDR3 DNA: TGTGCCAGCAGCCTACTGCTGGGACAGGGAGGTCTGGATACGCAGTATTTT. Full variable domain (outside the CDR3, taken from reference TRBV7-8 and TRBJ2-3): GAGVSQSPRYKVAKRGQDVALRCDPISGHVSLFWYQQALGQGPEFLTYFQNEAQLDKSGLPSDRFFAERPEGSVSTLKIQRTQQEDSAVYLCASSLLLGQGGLDTQYFGPGTRLTVL.

The rearrangement links TRBV2 to TRBJ2-7, with 8 bases aligning to TRBD1. The CDR3 loop spans 16 amino acids. CDR1 is SNHLY and CDR2 is FYNNEI in the germline V gene. The trim removed 3 bases at V and 2 bases at J, leaving 9 bases unmatched. The CDR3 protein is CASSEIGTGSTYEQYF. CDR3 DNA: TGTGCCAGCAGTGAGATAGGGACAGGCTCGACCTACGAGCAGTACTTC.

The rearrangement uses TRBV19 and TRBJ2-2; tentative D call: TRBD1 (5 bases). V shed 10 bases and J shed 1 base, with 13 bases lying between them. The CDR3 is 14 amino acids. The germline CDR1 and CDR2 sequences are LNHDA and SQIVND (reference sequence). The CDR3 DNA reads TGTGCCACTACGACAGCGCTGAACACCGGGGAGCTGTTTTTT. Translated, it gives CATTTALNTGELFF.

The CDR3 DNA follows: TGTGCCAGCAGCTTAGCCGGTACGCAGTATTTT. Amino acid sequence: CASSLAGTQYF. V gene TRBV7-2 combines with J gene TRBJ2-3; no reliable D call. The germline CDR1 and CDR2 sequences are SGHTA and FQGNSA. V lost 0 bases and J lost 8, with 3 bases in between. This CDR3 region has 11 residues.

Only a few counts were recorded for this clone. The chain has TRBV5-6 and TRBJ2-1; a weak D match, TRBD1 (6 bases). Germline assignment: CDR1 SGHDT and CDR2 YYEEEE. The V and J ends lost 0 bases and 6 bases respectively, with 10 bases between them. The CDR3 consists of 14 residues. CDR3 sequence (DNA): TGTGCCAGCAGCTTGGGGACAGTGTCCAATGAGCAGTTCTTC. It yields the protein CASSLGTVSNEQFF.

The chain carries TRBV7-2 and TRBJ2-3, with 13 bases fitting TRBD2. Looked up from germline, CDR1 is SGHTA and CDR2 is FQGNSA. Trimming removed 5 bases from V and 0 bases from J; junction bases left unmatched: 11. The CDR3 is made up of 19 amino acids. The CDR3 coding sequence is TGTGCCAGCAGCGGACGACTAGCGGGGGGACACTACAGCACAGATACGCAGTATTTT. It is translated as CASSGRLAGGHYSTDTQYF.

The chain has TRBV7-9 and TRBJ1-4; TRBD1 agrees at 8 bases. The J segment lost 0 bases and the V segment lost 5 bases, leaving 5 bases of the junction unmatched. Germline V gives CDR1 SEHNR, CDR2 FQNEAQ (reference sequence). The length of the CDR3 is 16 residues. CDR3 nucleotide sequence: TGTGCCAGCAGCCCGGGACAGGCAGCAACTAATGAAAAACTGTTTTTT. It codes for CASSPGQAATNEKLFF.

This chain connects TRBV7-9 to TRBJ1-1, with 7 bases aligning to TRBD1. This CDR3 region has 15 residues. Trimming cost V 1 base and J 1 base; bases outside gene matches: 3. CDR1 SEHNR and CDR2 FQNEAQ come from the germline V gene (reference sequence). CDR3 DNA sequence: TGTGCCAGCAGCTTAGGGGACAGAAAGAACACTGAAGCTTTCTTT. This encodes CASSLGDRKNTEAFF.

This rearrangement joins TRBV19 to TRBJ1-1; D is undetermined. Germline values: CDR1 LNHDA, CDR2 SQIVND (reference sequence). The ends were cut back, 5 bases at V and 4 bases at J, with 8 bases in the middle. CDR3 length equals 12 residues. This chain's CDR3 is CASSGVSTEAFF. In nucleotides, the CDR3 is TGTGCCAGTAGTGGAGTGAGCACTGAAGCTTTCTTT.

This clone was seen a single time. The chain carries TRBV5-4 and TRBJ2-1, with 10 bases matching TRBD1. The trim removed 0 bases at V and 9 bases at J, leaving 6 bases unmatched. The CDR3 loop spans 15 amino acids. Germline V gene sequence: CDR1 SGHNT, CDR2 YYREEE (reference sequence). CDR3 region: CASSLGGTGAGEQFF. The CDR3 DNA reads as TGTGCCAGCAGCTTGGGGGGGACAGGGGCGGGTGAGCAGTTCTTC.

The chain joins TRBV7-3 to TRBJ1-1; D unresolved. The CDR3 is made up of 13 amino acids. Germline loops: CDR1 SGHTA, CDR2 FQGTGA. Deletions cut 4 bases from V and 2 bases from J, with 8 bases between. CDR3 in DNA: TGTGCCAGCAGCTCCACACAAAACACTGAAGCTTTCTTT. It yields the protein CASSSTQNTEAFF.

The rearrangement uses TRBV2 and TRBJ1-2; D remains ambiguous. CDR1 and CDR2 from the germline V gene are SNHLY and FYNNEI. Trimming took off 6 bases at V and 5 bases at J, with 13 bases between the two ends. The CDR3 is made up of 13 amino acids. The CDR3 DNA follows: TGTGCCAGCAGCCCTGTGGCAGCGTATGGCTACACCTTC. It yields the protein CASSPVAAYGYTF.

The chain combines TRBV7-6 with TRBJ2-3; 10 positions match TRBD2. The V gene end was trimmed by 6 bases and the J gene end by 5 bases; junction bases not matched to a gene: 8. Germline V gives CDR1 SGHVS, CDR2 FNYEAQ. The CDR3 is 15 residues long. The CDR3 protein is CASRMSGGAGDTQYF. DNA for the CDR3: TGTGCCAGCAGGATGAGCGGGGGGGCCGGAGATACGCAGTATTTT.

The CDR3 protein is CASSSGGQGETQYF. Here the CDR3 DNA reads TGTGCCAGCAGTAGCGGGGGGCAGGGAGAGACCCAGTACTTC. The chain employs TRBV2 and TRBJ2-5, with TRBD2 identical over 9 bases. Per germline, CDR1 SNHLY and CDR2 FYNNEI. The CDR3 contains 14 residues. After removal of 5 bases from V and 4 bases from J, the junction contained 5 bases not matched to a gene.

This chain links TRBV6-5 with TRBJ1-6; D is possibly TRBD1 (5 bases). CDR1 is MNHEY and CDR2 is SVGAGI in the germline V gene. Between the trimmed V and J ends, which lost 6 bases and 8 bases, there was a span of 14 bases. This CDR3 has 14 amino acids. CDR3 loop: CASRDGTDYSPLHF. CDR3 DNA sequence: TGTGCCAGCAGAGACGGGACTGACTATTCACCCCTCCACTTT.

The genes are TRBV7-2 and TRBJ1-3; D uncertain. Per germline, CDR1 SGHTA and CDR2 FQGNSA. Trimming shortened V by 6 bases and J by 2 bases, and 8 bases separated the two germline ends. This CDR3 has 13 amino acids. The CDR3 sequence: CASSSKAGNTIYF. The CDR3 coding sequence is TGTGCCAGCAGTTCTAAAGCTGGAAACACCATATATTTT.

The chain joins TRBV5-1 to TRBJ2-2; 11 nucleotides match TRBD2. The CDR3 covers 15 residues. The V gene's germline CDR1 is SGHRS and CDR2 YFSETQ. With 2 bases clipped from V and 9 bases from J, the junction kept 6 bases outside the gene matches. The CDR3 sequence is CASSFSGGDARELFF. Here the CDR3 DNA reads TGCGCCAGCAGCTTTAGCGGGGGGGACGCCAGGGAGCTGTTTTTT.

The rearrangement links TRBV19 to TRBJ1-1; D is ambiguous. Trimming pared 7 bases from V and 3 bases from J, leaving 15 bases between. Germline V CDR1 and CDR2: LNHDA, SQIVND (reference sequence). This CDR3 contains 14 residues. CDR3 nucleotide sequence: TGTGCCAGTACCTCACGTCGGGAACACACTGAAGCTTTCTTT. Amino acids: CASTSRREHTEAFF.

The chain carries TRBV18 and TRBJ1-2, with TRBD1 as a possible D gene (5 bases). V dropped 3 bases and J dropped 3 bases, with 11 bases sitting between them. The CDR3 length is 14 residues. The germline gives CDR1 KGHSH, CDR2 LQKENI. The CDR3 nucleotides are TGTGCCAGCTCACCTGGGGCTAATTACTATGGCTACACCTTC. It specifies CASSPGANYYGYTF. Looking up the rest from reference TRBV18 and TRBJ1-2 gives the full variable domain: NAGVMQNPRHLVRRRGQEARLRCSPMKGHSHVYWYRQLPEEGLKFMVYLQKENIIDESGMPKERFSAEFPKEGPSILRIQQVVRGDSAAYFCASSPGANYYGYTFGSGTRLTVV.

This clone has just one count. The chain has TRBV30 and TRBJ1-2; D gene ambiguous. Germline V CDR1 and CDR2: GTSNPN, SVGIG (reference sequence). The CDR3 is 13 residues long. Trimming took 0 bases from V and 3 from J, leaving 8 bases between them. CDR3 DNA sequence: TGTGCCTGGAGTGTAAGCCGGGACTATGGCTACACCTTC. It yields the protein CAWSVSRDYGYTF.

Written as DNA, the CDR3 is TGTGCCAGCAGCTTAGGGGGGGGGAGAAGCTCCTACAATGAGCAGTTCTTC. Its protein is CASSLGGGRSSYNEQFF. V gene TRBV11-3 combines with J gene TRBJ2-1; 7 bases are shared with TRBD2. Germline-derived CDR1 and CDR2 are SGHNT and YENEEA. The CDR3 runs 17 residues. J gave up 0 bases and V 1 base, and 6 bases lay outside the gene matches.

The chain combines TRBV29-1 with TRBJ2-2; 7 nucleotides match TRBD1. CDR3 length equals 14 residues. With 5 bases clipped from V and 4 bases from J, the junction kept 7 bases outside the gene matches. Per the germline V gene, CDR1 is SQVTM and CDR2 is ANQGSEA. CDR3 nucleotides: TGCAGCGTTCCCGGGACAGTGGGCACCGGGGAGCTGTTTTTT. This codes for CSVPGTVGTGELFF.

Note on this clone: Within the sample, other DNA sequences also encode this same CDR3. The chain couples TRBV4-3 to TRBJ2-3; 8 nucleotides line up with TRBD1. V was pared by 4 bases and J by 2 bases, with 5 bases of the junction left unmatched. CDR1 is LGHNA, CDR2 YSLEER, per germline. This CDR3 is 15 amino acids long. Here the CDR3 reads CASSPGTGTTDTQYF. As DNA, the CDR3 is TGCGCCAGCAGCCCCGGGACAGGAACCACAGATACGCAGTATTTT.

This clone counts as medium-sized (0.01 to 0.1%). DNA of the CDR3: TGCGCCAGCAGCGTCGCAGATACGCAGTATTTT. Translated: CASSVADTQYF. This rearrangement joins TRBV5-1 to TRBJ2-3, with D unclear. Between the trimmed V and J ends, which lost 4 bases and 4 bases, there was a span of 4 bases. Germline assignment: CDR1 SGHRS and CDR2 YFSETQ. The CDR3 totals 11 residues.

In its sample, this clone was seen once. The chain employs TRBV7-8 and TRBJ2-7; 9 bases agree with TRBD1. Germline lookup yields CDR1 SGHVS and CDR2 FQNEAQ. The CDR3 is 16 residues long. V dropped 0 bases and J dropped 3; count of bases not matched to a gene: 6. The CDR3 sequence is CASSLALGTGIYEQYF. The CDR3 DNA reads as TGTGCCAGCAGCTTAGCCCTGGGGACAGGGATCTACGAGCAGTACTTC.